The TCR beta chain under discussion was sequenced for a study of T cells in Graves' hyperthyroidism and ophthalmopathy. PBMCs stemmed from 10 ml fresh peripheral blood. There were TCR beta CDR3 regions amplified from RNA transcripts. HTBI primers were the set used in a first-round RT-PCR of the TCR CDR3. TCRdb analysed the multiplex PCR reads with MiXCR anew, one entry per CDR3 protein. The sample has approximately 350,000 distinct CDR3 sequences, roughly 15% seen once; the top ten hold about 21%. Details on this clonotype: The antigen is unknown.

V shed 4 bases, J shed 16 bases, and the junction held 5 bases outside the gene matches. The CDR3 runs 11 residues. Study-level points and caveats: Separating ophthalmopathy from stable hyperthyroidism was achieved by a 13 V-J model. Most thyroid clonotypes expanded above 0.001 appeared in blood too.

Input material: blood. This TCR was sampled from a woman between 55 and 75 years old with Graves' ophthalmopathy. The chain combines TRBV12-3 or TRBV12-4 with TRBJ2-1, with 9 bases that match TRBD2. CDR3 region: CASSSVAGVFF. As DNA, the CDR3 is TGTGCCAGCAGTTCGGTAGCGGGAGTTTTCTTC.